This T cell receptor beta chain was identified in a study of T cell responses to AZD1222 COVID-19 vaccine. The protocol was immunoSEQ multiplex PCR, while the TCRdb copy is restricted to in-frame clones and leaves out a portion. This sample yields fewer than 120,000 clones, of which around nine tenths are seen a single time; about 2.5% belongs to the top ten. Findings of the study overall: Variant regions that are unmutated are reportedly the target of nearly half of spike-specific TCRs. At baseline, seropositivity was found in only 5 to 7 AZD1222 recipients. Vaccine-related CD4 TCRs covered spike, predominating at 160-218 and 743-854.

Remarks on this clone: Its specificity is unknown.

Deletions cut 0 bases from V and 7 bases from J, with 18 bases between. The CDR3 sequence is 17 residues long. Germline V lookup: CDR1 MNHEY, CDR2 SVGEGT. The sequencing here drew on peripheral blood, taken 28 days after the second AZD1222 dose. The V gene is TRBV6-2 or TRBV6-3, the J gene TRBJ1-4; tentatively, D is TRBD1 (6 bases). This receptor was identified in an adult who received the AZD1222 COVID-19 vaccine. The CDR3 reads CASSYSSFGGLLEKLFF. The CDR3 nucleotides read TGTGCCAGCAGTTACTCGTCATTCGGGGGCCTCCTTGAAAAACTGTTTTTT.